This TCR beta chain was found in a study of Graves' ophthalmopathy and Graves' hyperthyroidism. Points from the study as a whole: Ophthalmopathy progression was predicted by the model at less than 71% sensitivity and about 72% specificity. Thyroid clonotypes that were expanded above 0.001 frequency mostly also appeared in blood.

As for this clonotype: Its target is unknown.

Germline values: CDR1 SGHRS, CDR2 YFSETQ. The CDR3 has 15 amino acids. V lost 2 bases to trimming and J lost 0 bases, with 8 bases between them. The sequenced template was RNA, covering the TCR beta CDR3 region. First-round RT-PCR used HTBI primers; second-round multiplex PCR followed. TCRdb ran MiXCR on the multiplex PCR reads and lists one entry per CDR3 protein. This table holds roughly 600,000 distinct CDR3 sequences, roughly 39% found once. The study recruited hyperthyroidism patients aged 18 to 65 who were newly diagnosed, under 2 months' duration. The receptor's source is an adult man with Graves' hyperthyroidism. This chain connects TRBV5-1 to TRBJ2-2, with D unresolved. The sequencing sample was made of peripheral blood or thyroid tissue (not recorded which). The CDR3 here is CASSFGRPNTGELFF. The DNA for the CDR3 is TGCGCCAGCAGCTTCGGCAGGCCGAACACCGGGGAGCTGTTTTTT. The whole variable domain, remainder taken from reference TRBV5-1 and TRBJ2-2, is KAGVTQTPRYLIKTRGQQVTLSCSPISGHRSVSWYQQTPGQGLQFLFEYFSETQRNKGNFPGRFSGRQFSNSRSEMNVSTLELGDSALYLCASSFGRPNTGELFFGEGSRLTVL.